Shown below are 20 T cell receptor beta chains from a single sample sequenced in a study of T cell clonality in common variable immunodeficiency. Clones were sequenced by immunoSEQ multiplex PCR, and TCRdb holds only the in-frame ones, with some missing. The sample shows 2,600 or so clones, none of them appearing just once. Findings of the study overall: Fewer deletions and N-nucleotide insertions were reportedly seen in common variable immunodeficiency TCR beta sequences.

Their antigens remain unidentified. Sequencing used peripheral blood mononuclear cells. These TCRs come from a human donor with common variable immunodeficiency.

Regarding this clone: From the germline J gene comes the end of the CDR3, since the read stops 3 residues before it. The rearrangement links TRBV7-7 to TRBJ2-7, with no clear D. The V gene's germline CDR1 is SSHAT and CDR2 FNYEAQ (reference sequence). The CDR3 has 12 residues. V lost 5 bases, J lost 2 bases, and 7 bases lay in between. CDR3 in amino acids: CASSHSPYEQYF. Partial CDR3 DNA: TGTGCCAGCAGCCACAGCCCCTACGAG. The whole variable domain, remainder taken from reference TRBV7-7 and TRBJ2-7, is GAGVSQSPRYKVTKRGQDVTLRCDPISSHATLYWYQQALGQGPEFLTYFNYEAQPDKSGLPSDRFSAERPEGSISTLTIQRTEQRDSAMYRCASSHSPYEQYFGPGTRLTVT.

This clone appeared a few times. Read coverage stops 3 residues before the CDR3 terminus; the germline J gene supplies the remainder. The chain couples TRBV18 to TRBJ2-7, with 9 positions matching TRBD1. Trimming removed 4 bases from V and 0 bases from J; junction bases left unmatched: 4. CDR3 length: 15 amino acids. The germline V gene encodes CDR1 KGHSH and CDR2 LQKENI. CDR3 DNA (partial): TGTGCCAGCTCACAGGCGGGACAGGGCTCCTACGAG. Amino acid sequence: CASSQAGQGSYE. The full CDR3 sequence reads CASSQAGQGSYEQYF. The complete variable domain, with remaining parts taken from reference TRBV18 and TRBJ2-7, reads NAGVMQNPRHLVRRRGQEARLRCSPMKGHSHVYWYRQLPEEGLKFMVYLQKENIIDESGMPKERFSAEFPKEGPSILRIQQVVRGDSAAYFCASSQAGQGSYEQYFGPGTRLTVT.

This clone came up a few times. CDR3 loop: CASSYDRASTNEKLFF. The CDR3 DNA, read in part, is TGCGCCAGCAGCTATGACAGGGCCTCAACTAATGAAAAA. The chain carries TRBV5-1 and TRBJ1-4; TRBD1 matches 7 bases. The sequence runs out 3 residues before the end of the CDR3; the remainder is reconstructed from the germline J gene. Per germline, CDR1 SGHRS and CDR2 YFSETQ. The CDR3 covers 16 residues. V gave up 3 bases and J gave up 0 bases; unmatched junction bases: 5.

This clone is labeled medium-sized. Coverage ceases 3 residues before the CDR3 finishes, and the germline J gene fills in the end. J is TRBJ2-1 and V is TRBV30; TRBD1 aligns across 8 bases. J gave up 7 bases and V 8 bases, and 4 bases lay outside the gene matches. From germline, CDR1 is GTSNPN and CDR2 SVGIG (reference sequence). The CDR3 contains 11 residues. CDR3: CAMGQENEQFF. CDR3 DNA, as far as it was read: TGTGCCATGGGACAGGAGAATGAG.

By share, this clone ranks as medium-sized. With the read ending 3 residues before the CDR3 end, the germline J gene is used to fill in that end. The V call is TRBV29-1, the J call TRBJ2-7; D is uncertain. V shed 4 bases and J shed 3 bases, with 10 bases lying between them. Per the germline V gene, CDR1 is SQVTM and CDR2 is ANQGSEA. The CDR3 runs 12 residues. Partial CDR3 DNA: TGCAGCGTTGGGCAGGTAGGCTACGAG. Translating it yields CSVGQVGYE. The complete CDR3 sequence is CSVGQVGYEQYF.

About this clone: The sequence runs out 3 residues before the end of the CDR3; the remainder is reconstructed from the germline J gene. The chain uses TRBV18 and TRBJ1-2; TRBD1 matches at 7 bases. Germline CDR1 KGHSH, CDR2 LQKENI. The CDR3 extends over 20 amino acids. Trimming removed 2 bases from V and 6 bases from J; junction bases left unmatched: 24. The CDR3 region is CASSPTGHGDIQGGMDGYTF. CDR3 DNA, as far as it was read: TGTGCCAGCTCACCAACCGGACATGGCGACATCCAGGGGGGCATGGATGGC.

This clone was counted only a few times. The CDR3 goes on 3 residues after the read ends, and that part is filled in from the germline J gene. The genes are TRBV6-1 and TRBJ1-6, with TRBD1 matching over 8 bases. The CDR3 contains 14 residues. Trimming removed 4 bases from V and 12 bases from J; junction bases left unmatched: 8. The germline CDR1 and CDR2 sequences are MNHNS and SASEGT. This CDR3 is CASSAETGALPLHF. The sequenced CDR3 bases are TGTGCCAGCAGTGCTGAGACAGGGGCCTTACCC.

As to this clone: Coverage ceases 3 residues before the CDR3 finishes, and the germline J gene fills in the end. The genes are TRBV27 and TRBJ2-5; the match to TRBD1 covers 10 bases. CDR3 length equals 13 residues. V trimming: 5 bases; J trimming: 4 bases; junction bases outside the gene matches: 1. Per the germline V gene, CDR1 is MNHEY and CDR2 is SMNVEV (reference sequence). The sequenced CDR3 bases are TGTGCCAGCAGTCGGACAGGGGGAGAGACC. Protein: CASSRTGGET. The full CDR3 sequence reads CASSRTGGETQYF.

Regarding this clone: The CDR3 end lies 3 residues beyond the end of the read and is filled in from the germline J gene. The V gene is TRBV6-2 or TRBV6-3, the J gene TRBJ2-7; 9 bases map to TRBD2. In germline, CDR1 is MNHEY, CDR2 SVGEGT. This CDR3 region has 15 residues. V dropped 2 bases and J dropped 4; count of bases not matched to a gene: 6. Incomplete CDR3 DNA: TGTGCCAGCAGTTACAGAACTAGCGGGTCGTACGAG. It codes for CASSYRTSGSYE. The full CDR3 protein is CASSYRTSGSYEQYF.

As concerns this clone: The read stops 3 residues short of the end of the CDR3; the missing end is completed from the germline J gene. This rearrangement joins TRBV7-9 to TRBJ2-7; D assignment may be TRBD1 or TRBD2 (7 bases each). Germline CDR1 reads SEHNR; CDR2 reads FQNEAQ (reference sequence). V shed 5 bases and J shed 6 bases, with 20 bases lying between them. The CDR3 consists of 15 residues. The CDR3 reads CASSQGGGSGREQYF. The sequenced CDR3 bases are TGTGCCAGCAGCCAAGGGGGCGGGAGCGGTCGCGAG.

The CDR3 here is CAWSNGGKMNTEAFF. The part of the CDR3 DNA that was read is TGTGCCTGGAGTAACGGGGGAAAGATGAACACTGAA. The V gene is TRBV30, the J gene TRBJ1-1, with D possibly TRBD1 on 5 matching bases. With the read ending 3 residues before the CDR3 end, the germline J gene is used to fill in that end. The CDR3 has 15 amino acids. Trimming took off 2 bases at V and 0 bases at J, with 13 bases between the two ends. The germline V gene has CDR1 GTSNPN and CDR2 SVGIG (reference sequence).

In its sample, this clone was seen a few times. The read halts 3 residues ahead of the CDR3 end, with the missing end drawn from the germline J gene. The rearrangement links TRBV19 to TRBJ2-2; perhaps TRBD1 as D (7 bases). The CDR3 sequence is 15 residues long. V lost 3 bases, J lost 5 bases, and 13 bases lay in between. CDR1 is LNHDA, CDR2 SQIVND, per germline (reference sequence). The part of the CDR3 DNA that was read is TGTGCCAGTAGTATCCCGACAGGGAGGACCGGGGAG. It translates to CASSIPTGRTGE. The whole CDR3 region reads CASSIPTGRTGELFF.

This clone is classed as medium-sized. The read terminates 3 residues ahead of where the CDR3 ends, so the germline J gene completes it. The rearrangement links TRBV6-2 or TRBV6-3 to TRBJ2-2, with 8 nucleotides matching TRBD2. Germline V gene sequence: CDR1 MNHEY, CDR2 SVGEGT. J gave up 2 bases and V 7 bases, and 6 bases lay outside the gene matches. This CDR3 is 15 amino acids long. The part of the CDR3 DNA that was read is TGTGCCAGCAAAGCGGGGGCCACTAACACCGGGGAG. It yields the protein CASKAGATNTGE. The entire CDR3 reads CASKAGATNTGELFF.

This clone was seen only a few times. The read finishes 3 residues shy of the CDR3 end, and the germline J gene is used to complete it. The V and J genes are TRBV20-1 and TRBJ2-7; 7 nucleotides line up with TRBD1. There are 16 residues in the CDR3. Germline V gives CDR1 DFQATT, CDR2 SNEGSKA (reference sequence). The V gene end was trimmed by 0 bases and the J gene end by 6 bases; junction bases not matched to a gene: 14. CDR3 bases read: TGCAGTGCTAGAGACCCCCCATCCTTACAGGGGATCGAG. Protein: CSARDPPSLQGIE. The full CDR3 reads CSARDPPSLQGIEQYF.

There are a few counts of this clone. The sequence runs out 3 residues before the end of the CDR3; the remainder is reconstructed from the germline J gene. This chain joins TRBV20-1 and TRBJ2-7, with D perhaps TRBD1 (5 bases). V lost 5 bases and J lost 0, with 8 bases in between. This CDR3 spans 12 amino acids. Germline-derived CDR1 and CDR2 are DFQATT and SNEGSKA (reference sequence). The CDR3 here is CSAHDSSYEQYF. The sequenced part of the CDR3 DNA is TGCAGTGCTCATGACAGCTCCTACGAG.

This clone is medium-sized in the sample. The read stops 3 residues short of the end of the CDR3; the missing end is completed from the germline J gene. The chain uses TRBV18 and TRBJ2-2; possibly TRBD1 for D (6 bases). Germline-derived CDR1 and CDR2 are KGHSH and LQKENI. This CDR3 is built from 16 residues. The ends were cut back, 0 bases at V and 1 base at J, with 9 bases in the middle. The chain's CDR3 is CASSPPGQENTGELFF. CDR3 DNA, as far as it was read: TGTGCCAGCTCACCACCGGGACAAGAGAACACCGGGGAG.

As for this clone: The read is 3 residues too short to cover the CDR3 end, so that end is filled in from the germline J gene. The gene calls are TRBV30 and TRBJ2-3, with 12 bases aligning to TRBD2. CDR1 and CDR2 from the germline V gene are GTSNPN and SVGIG (reference sequence). This CDR3 has 17 residues. V was clipped by 2 bases and J by 6 bases; unmatched bases: 12. Incomplete CDR3 DNA: TGTGCCTGGAGTACGGGGGCTAGCGGGGGGGCCGTGGATACG. Translating gives CAWSTGASGGAVDT. The full CDR3 protein is CAWSTGASGGAVDTQYF. The full variable domain, rest sourced from reference TRBV30 and TRBJ2-3, is SQTIHQWPATLVQPVGSPLSLECTVEGTSNPNLYWYRQAAGRGLQLLFYSVGIGQISSEVPQNLSASRPQDRQFILSSKKLLLSDSGFYLCAWSTGASGGAVDTQYFGPGTRLTVL.

This clone ranks as medium-sized. The DNA ends 3 residues before the CDR3 does, and the rest of the CDR3 is filled in from the germline J gene. This chain connects TRBV19 to TRBJ2-7; D not resolved. The germline CDR1 and CDR2 sequences are LNHDA and SQIVND (reference sequence). Trimming left V 5 bases short and J 0 bases short, with 11 bases between. CDR3 length equals 14 residues. CDR3 protein: CASSWADNSYEQYF. The covered CDR3 bases are TGTGCCAGTAGTTGGGCAGACAACTCCTACGAG.

This clone has more than one count but fewer than ten. With the read ending 3 residues before the CDR3 end, the germline J gene is used to fill in that end. This chain connects TRBV7-9 to TRBJ2-1, with TRBD2 as a possible D gene (6 bases). V lost 4 bases to trimming and J lost 0 bases, with 10 bases between them. In germline, CDR1 is SEHNR, CDR2 FQNEAQ (reference sequence). This CDR3 contains 15 residues. CDR3 bases read: TGTGCCAGCAGCTGGGACTTGAGCTCCTACAATGAG. It yields the protein CASSWDLSSYNE. The complete CDR3 protein is CASSWDLSSYNEQFF. The full variable domain, rest sourced from reference TRBV7-9 and TRBJ2-1, is DTGVSQNPRHKITKRGQNVTFRCDPISEHNRLYWYRQTLGQGPEFLTYFQNEAQLEKSRLLSDRFSAERPKGSFSTLEIQRTEQGDSAMYLCASSWDLSSYNEQFFGPGTRLTVL.

A few counts support this clone. The read halts 3 residues ahead of the CDR3 end, with the missing end drawn from the germline J gene. The rearrangement joins TRBV7-9 to TRBJ2-2; D perhaps matches TRBD1 (5 bases). The CDR3 runs 14 residues. From germline, CDR1 is SEHNR and CDR2 FQNEAQ (reference sequence). V lost 5 bases and J lost 1, with 8 bases in between. The CDR3 loop reads CASSKGLNTGELFF. The CDR3 bases that were read are TGTGCCAGCAGCAAGGGGTTGAACACCGGGGAG.